This T cell receptor (beta chain) was sequenced for a study of vaccination and CD4 T cells after COVID-19. Study overall: Nasal swab PCR showed SARS-CoV-2 in convalescent patients, several with mild and one with severe disease. Two doses of either BNT162b2 or mRNA-1273 vaccine went to participants. General study points: 304 of 307 vaccine-specific clones from convalescent patients were spike mono-reactive.

From germline, CDR1 is SGHNT and CDR2 YYREEE (reference sequence). Deletions cut 0 bases from V and 0 bases from J, with 9 bases between. This CDR3 region has 16 residues. As concerns this clonotype: Its antigen is not identified.

TCRdb passed the PCR reads through MiXCR, listing each CDR3 protein once. This table holds some 40,000 distinct CDR3 sequences, more than 35% found once. Stated time point: late sampling 161 to 241 days after vaccination in three convalescent patients. V gene TRBV5-4 combines with J gene TRBJ2-2; tentative D call: TRBD1 (5 bases). The source of this sequence is a human donor who had recovered from COVID-19. The material was CD4+ T cells from blood, obtained about 7 months after SARS-CoV-2 vaccination. CDR3 coding DNA: TGTGCCAGCAGCTTGGCTAGGGGCCCGAACACCGGGGAGCTGTTTTTT. This encodes CASSLARGPNTGELFF. The full variable domain, in which reference TRBV5-4 and TRBJ2-2 provide the parts outside the CDR3, is ETGVTQSPTHLIKTRGQQVTLRCSSQSGHNTVSWYQQALGQGPQFIFQYYREEENGRGNFPPRFSGLQFPNYSSELNVNALELDDSALYLCASSLARGPNTGELFFGEGSRLTVL.